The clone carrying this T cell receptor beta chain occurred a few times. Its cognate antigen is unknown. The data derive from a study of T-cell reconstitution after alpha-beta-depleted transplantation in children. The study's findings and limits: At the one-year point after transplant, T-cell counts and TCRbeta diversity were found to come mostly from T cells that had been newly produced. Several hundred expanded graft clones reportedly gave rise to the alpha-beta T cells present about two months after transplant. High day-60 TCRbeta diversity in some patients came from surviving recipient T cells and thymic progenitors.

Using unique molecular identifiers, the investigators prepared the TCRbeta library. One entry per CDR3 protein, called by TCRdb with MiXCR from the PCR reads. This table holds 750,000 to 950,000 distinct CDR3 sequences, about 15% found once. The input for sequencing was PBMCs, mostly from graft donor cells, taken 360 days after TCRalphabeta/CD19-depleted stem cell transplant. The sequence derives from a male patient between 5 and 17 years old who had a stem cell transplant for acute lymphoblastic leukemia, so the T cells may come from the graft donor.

DNA of the CDR3: TGTGCCAGCTCACCGGGGCCCAATGAAAAACTGTTTTTT. Encoded protein: CASSPGPNEKLFF. The chain combines TRBV18 with TRBJ1-4; D is perhaps TRBD1 (5 bases). Germline lookup yields CDR1 KGHSH and CDR2 LQKENI. This CDR3 region has 13 residues. The V gene lost 3 bases and the J gene lost 5 bases, with 7 bases spanning the gap.